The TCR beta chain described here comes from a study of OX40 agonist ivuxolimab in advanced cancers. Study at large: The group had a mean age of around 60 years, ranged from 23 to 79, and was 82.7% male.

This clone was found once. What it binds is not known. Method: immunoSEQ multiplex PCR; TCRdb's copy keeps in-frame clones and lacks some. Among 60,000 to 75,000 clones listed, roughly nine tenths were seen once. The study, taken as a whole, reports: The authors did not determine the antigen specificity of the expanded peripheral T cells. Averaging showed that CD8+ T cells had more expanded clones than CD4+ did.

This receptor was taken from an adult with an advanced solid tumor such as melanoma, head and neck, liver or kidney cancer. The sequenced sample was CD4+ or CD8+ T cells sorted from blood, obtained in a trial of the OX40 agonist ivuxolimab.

The CDR3 coding sequence is TGTGCCAGCTCACCGGGGAGGGCCGATCATAGCAATCAGCCCCAGCATTTT. Its protein is CASSPGRADHSNQPQHF. The gene calls are TRBV18 and TRBJ1-5; no firm D call. With 3 bases removed from V and 0 bases from J, the gap between germline ends came to 15 bases. This CDR3 spans 17 amino acids. Germline-derived CDR1 and CDR2 are KGHSH and LQKENI.